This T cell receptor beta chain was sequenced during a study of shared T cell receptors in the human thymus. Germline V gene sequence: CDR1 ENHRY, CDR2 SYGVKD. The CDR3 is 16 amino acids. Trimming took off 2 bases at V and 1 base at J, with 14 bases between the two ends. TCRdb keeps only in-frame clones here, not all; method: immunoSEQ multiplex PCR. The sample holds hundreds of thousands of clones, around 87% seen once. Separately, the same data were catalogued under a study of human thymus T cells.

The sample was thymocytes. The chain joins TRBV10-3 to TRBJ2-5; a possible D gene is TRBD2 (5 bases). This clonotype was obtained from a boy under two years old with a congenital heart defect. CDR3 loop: CAISEALAKSQETQYF. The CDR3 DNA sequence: TGTGCCATCAGTGAGGCCCTAGCCAAGTCCCAAGAGACCCAGTACTTC.